The 27 T cell receptor beta chains listed next were all sequenced from one sample in a study of T cell repertoires in cytomegalovirus infection. TCRdb re-called the reads through MiXCR, storing one row per CDR3 protein. There are about 570,000 distinct CDR3 sequences in the sample; around two fifths occur only once, and more than 40% lies in the top ten. Which antigens these TCRs recognize remains unknown. The input for sequencing was cultured PBMCs, taken from culture after CMV antigen stimulation. Every receptor here comes from a human donor in good health (CMV status not recorded). Some clones in this sample may be carry-over from other donors' samples.

There are a few counts of this clonotype. The genes are TRBV7-2 and TRBJ2-3, with 7 bases matching TRBD2. Looked up from germline, CDR1 is SGHTA and CDR2 is FQGNSA. This CDR3 is 14 amino acids long. With V trimmed by 5 bases and J by 3 bases, 5 bases remained unmatched. The CDR3: CASSRSGFTDTQYF. The CDR3, as DNA: TGTGCCAGCAGCCGTAGCGGGTTTACAGATACGCAGTATTTT. The whole variable domain, remainder taken from reference TRBV7-2 and TRBJ2-3, is GAGVSQSPSNKVTEKGKDVELRCDPISGHTALYWYRQSLGQGLEFLIYFQGNSAPDKSGLPSDRFSAERTGGSVSTLTIQRTQQEDSAVYLCASSRSGFTDTQYFGPGTRLTVL.

The V gene is TRBV7-2, the J gene TRBJ2-2, with 8 bases fitting TRBD1. J was trimmed by 3 bases and V by 5 bases; bases with no gene match: 5. The germline V gene encodes CDR1 SGHTA and CDR2 FQGNSA. The CDR3 length is 15 residues. The chain's CDR3 is CASSNQDRDTGELFF. The CDR3 bases are TGTGCCAGCAGCAATCAGGACAGGGACACCGGGGAGCTGTTTTTT.

The rearrangement uses TRBV11-2 and TRBJ1-6, with a weak D call TRBD1 (5 bases). Trimming cost V 4 bases and J 8 bases, with 18 bases left between them. The CDR3 consists of 16 residues. Looked up from germline, CDR1 is SGHAT and CDR2 is FQNNGV. DNA of the CDR3: TGTGCCAGCAGCTCCGGGGCCCTAAGAACGTATTCACCCCTCCACTTT. This codes for CASSSGALRTYSPLHF.

The rearrangement uses TRBV7-6 and TRBJ2-1; 7 positions match TRBD2. The trim removed 4 bases at V and 7 bases at J, leaving 13 bases unmatched. The CDR3 is 16 residues long. Germline V gene sequence: CDR1 SGHVS, CDR2 FNYEAQ. The CDR3 DNA is TGTGCCAGCAGCTCCGACATGGGCGGGAGTGGGAATGAGCAGTTCTTC. Protein: CASSSDMGGSGNEQFF.

This clonotype was detected a few times. The V and J genes are TRBV7-9 and TRBJ2-2, with 8 nucleotides matching TRBD1. The CDR3 is 16 residues long. After removal of 6 bases from V and 2 bases from J, the junction contained 8 bases not matched to a gene. Looked up from germline, CDR1 is SEHNR and CDR2 is FQNEAQ (reference sequence). The CDR3 DNA reads as TGTGCCAGCAGGCCGACAGGGGTTCGAAACACCGGGGAGCTGTTTTTT. This translates into CASRPTGVRNTGELFF.

This clonotype showed up just a few times. This chain joins TRBV25-1 and TRBJ1-4; tentatively, D is TRBD1 (6 bases). The CDR3 totals 15 residues. Germline CDR1 reads MGHDK; CDR2 reads SYGVNS. V lost 5 bases, J lost 1 base, and 11 bases lay in between. For the CDR3, the DNA is TGTGCCAGCAGTTACCGCAGGGGAACTAATGAAAAACTGTTTTTT. It yields the protein CASSYRRGTNEKLFF.

This clonotype came up a few times. This chain uses TRBV12-3 or TRBV12-4 with TRBJ2-2; D is possibly TRBD1 (6 bases). CDR3 length: 14 amino acids. Trimming took off 6 bases at V and 7 bases at J, with 15 bases between the two ends. CDR3 sequence reads: CASSFRTVGGELFF. The DNA of the CDR3 is TGTGCCAGCAGCTTTAGGACAGTCGGCGGGGAGCTGTTTTTT.

This clonotype appeared a few times. The chain is built from TRBV7-6 and TRBJ2-7; 12 nucleotides match TRBD1. Looked up from germline, CDR1 is SGHVS and CDR2 is FNYEAQ. The junction had 2 bases not matched to a gene; V was cut back by 0 bases and J by 5 bases. The CDR3 contains 15 residues. CDR3 amino acids: CASSLAGTGGDEQYF. CDR3 bases: TGTGCCAGCAGCTTAGCAGGGACAGGGGGCGACGAGCAGTACTTC.

This clonotype came up a few times. The gene calls are TRBV15 and TRBJ1-3; D gene ambiguous. This CDR3 has 14 amino acids. Germline V gene sequence: CDR1 LNHNV, CDR2 YYDKDF (reference sequence). Trimming removed 8 bases at V and 0 bases at J, with 11 bases between. CDR3 nucleotides: TGTGCCACCTGGGGTCCTTACTCTGGAAACACCATATATTTT. Translating gives CATWGPYSGNTIYF.

The chain combines TRBV7-6 with TRBJ1-1, with D hard to call. V was trimmed by 6 bases and J by 2 bases, leaving 10 bases between them. CDR3 length: 13 amino acids. Germline values: CDR1 SGHVS, CDR2 FNYEAQ. The chain's CDR3 is CASRLQYNTEAFF. As DNA, the CDR3 is TGTGCCAGCAGATTACAGTACAACACTGAAGCTTTCTTT.

V and J are TRBV7-2 and TRBJ2-2; D might be TRBD1 (6 bases). Germline values: CDR1 SGHTA, CDR2 FQGNSA. CDR3 length: 15 amino acids. Trimming shortened V by 1 base and J by 5 bases, and 11 bases separated the two germline ends. CDR3 residues: CASSLDRARTGELFF. CDR3 DNA sequence: TGTGCCAGCAGCTTAGACAGGGCGCGGACCGGGGAGCTGTTTTTT.

The rearrangement joins TRBV15 to TRBJ2-3, with D tentatively TRBD2 (6 bases). This CDR3 has 15 residues. The germline CDR1 and CDR2 sequences are LNHNV and YYDKDF (reference sequence). V shed 0 bases and J shed 8 bases, with 15 bases lying between them. CDR3 bases: TGTGCCACCAGCAGAGATCGCGCGGGGCTGGGTACGCAGTATTTT. Translation: CATSRDRAGLGTQYF.

The chain has TRBV7-9 and TRBJ1-6; no reliable D call. CDR1 and CDR2 from the germline V gene are SEHNR and FQNEAQ (reference sequence). With 2 bases removed from V and 0 bases from J, the gap between germline ends came to 5 bases. The CDR3 is made up of 15 amino acids. The CDR3 region is CASSLTDSYNSPLHF. CDR3 bases: TGTGCCAGCAGCTTAACGGACTCCTATAATTCACCCCTCCACTTT.

The genes are TRBV7-4 and TRBJ1-5; D uncertain. CDR1 and CDR2 from the germline V gene are SGHVT and SQSDAQ. The V gene lost 3 bases and the J gene lost 3 bases, with 9 bases spanning the gap. The CDR3 has 14 residues. In DNA form, the CDR3 reads TGTGCCAGCAGCTTTTCCGGGTACAATCAGCCCCAGCATTTT. As protein: CASSFSGYNQPQHF.

The chain recombines TRBV7-8 with TRBJ2-2; D call uncertain. The V end lost 2 bases, the J end lost 4 bases, and 14 bases lay between the germline ends. Germline V lookup: CDR1 SGHVS, CDR2 FQNEAQ. CDR3 length: 16 amino acids. CDR3 in amino acids: CASSLNLAGITGELFF. CDR3 nucleotides: TGTGCCAGCAGCTTAAATTTAGCAGGAATCACCGGGGAGCTGTTTTTT.

The sample holds a few counts of this clonotype. V and J are TRBV11-2 and TRBJ1-3; 7 bases map to TRBD1. Germline V gives CDR1 SGHAT, CDR2 FQNNGV. V lost 1 base to trimming and J lost 1 base; unmatched junction nucleotides: 7. CDR3 length: 17 residues. In nucleotides, the CDR3 is TGTGCCAGCAGCTTAGCGTCCCAGGGGGATTCTGGAAACACCATATATTTT. This translates into CASSLASQGDSGNTIYF.

The chain employs TRBV6-1 and TRBJ2-6, with D unclear. CDR3 length: 13 amino acids. The germline V gene has CDR1 MNHNS and CDR2 SASEGT. Trimming took off 8 bases at V and 2 bases at J, with 7 bases between the two ends. In DNA, the CDR3 is TGTGCCAGCGAGACCCCTGGGGCCAACGTCCTGACTTTC. Protein product: CASETPGANVLTF.

This rearrangement joins TRBV7-9 to TRBJ1-2; D is unresolved. Trimming took off 5 bases at V and 3 bases at J, with 10 bases between the two ends. The germline V gene has CDR1 SEHNR and CDR2 FQNEAQ (reference sequence). The CDR3 has 13 amino acids. The CDR3 DNA reads TGTGCCAGCAGCCCCACAGACCACTATGGCTACACCTTC. Translated: CASSPTDHYGYTF. Full variable domain (remainder filled in from reference TRBV7-9 and TRBJ1-2): DTGVSQNPRHKITKRGQNVTFRCDPISEHNRLYWYRQTLGQGPEFLTYFQNEAQLEKSRLLSDRFSAERPKGSFSTLEIQRTEQGDSAMYLCASSPTDHYGYTFGSGTRLTVV.

This clonotype has a handful of counts. The chain couples TRBV7-2 to TRBJ2-2; 7 nucleotides match TRBD1. V lost 5 bases, J lost 4 bases, and 7 bases stayed unmatched. CDR1 and CDR2 from the germline V gene are SGHTA and FQGNSA. The CDR3 has 15 residues. The CDR3 protein is CASSGAGTVTGELFF. The CDR3 bases are TGTGCCAGCAGCGGAGCCGGGACAGTCACCGGGGAGCTGTTTTTT.

This sequence joins TRBV19 and TRBJ2-3; D is undetermined. CDR1 and CDR2 (germline): LNHDA, SQIVND (reference sequence). This CDR3 region has 16 residues. V lost 6 bases to trimming and J lost 0 bases, with 16 bases between them. CDR3 coding DNA: TGTGCCAGTAGCTATCCGAACAGACAAAGCACAGATACGCAGTATTTT. This sequence encodes CASSYPNRQSTDTQYF.

This clonotype was counted ten times or more. V usage is TRBV7-2 and J usage is TRBJ2-1; D not certain. Between the trimmed V and J ends, which lost 2 bases and 6 bases, there was a span of 8 bases. Germline V gene sequence: CDR1 SGHTA, CDR2 FQGNSA. The CDR3 extends over 13 amino acids. CDR3 protein: CASSLSYGNEQFF. Written as DNA, the CDR3 is TGTGCCAGCAGCTTAAGTTACGGCAATGAGCAGTTCTTC.

This clonotype was seen more than once but under ten times. The gene calls are TRBV7-2 and TRBJ2-3; D possibly corresponds to TRBD2 (5 bases). V gave up 6 bases and J gave up 2 bases, with 15 bases separating them. CDR3 size: 15 residues. Germline lookup yields CDR1 SGHTA and CDR2 FQGNSA. CDR3 nucleotide sequence: TGTGCCAGCAGTCCCCACCGGGATCTCACAGATACGCAGTATTTT. It encodes CASSPHRDLTDTQYF. Filled out from reference TRBV7-2 and TRBJ2-3, the complete variable domain reads GAGVSQSPSNKVTEKGKDVELRCDPISGHTALYWYRQSLGQGLEFLIYFQGNSAPDKSGLPSDRFSAERTGGSVSTLTIQRTQQEDSAVYLCASSPHRDLTDTQYFGPGTRLTVL.

This chain links TRBV6-5 with TRBJ1-2; 8 nucleotides match TRBD1. Germline V lookup: CDR1 MNHEY, CDR2 SVGAGI. The J segment lost 7 bases and the V segment lost 5 bases, leaving 15 bases of the junction unmatched. The CDR3 has 16 amino acids. The CDR3 coding sequence is TGTGCCAGCAGTGAATGGACAGGGAGCCGGGTGGGTGGCTACACCTTC. Translating it yields CASSEWTGSRVGGYTF.

The chain links TRBV18 to TRBJ2-1; 9 positions agree with TRBD2. Unmatched junction bases numbered 10, after V lost 4 bases and J lost 0 bases. This CDR3 region has 18 residues. CDR1 KGHSH and CDR2 LQKENI come from the germline V gene. CDR3 loop: CASSLRTSASSSYNEQFF. Here the CDR3 DNA reads TGTGCCAGCTCACTTAGGACTAGCGCTTCGAGCTCCTACAATGAGCAGTTCTTC.

The rearrangement links TRBV7-2 to TRBJ2-3; D call uncertain. From germline, CDR1 is SGHTA and CDR2 FQGNSA. This CDR3 has 13 amino acids. V lost 1 base, J lost 4 bases, and 6 bases lay in between. The CDR3 reads CASSLDASDTQYF. In DNA form, the CDR3 reads TGTGCCAGCAGCTTAGATGCCTCAGATACGCAGTATTTT.

This clonotype has a handful of counts. The gene calls are TRBV6-1 and TRBJ1-6; D uncertain. Germline CDR1 is MNHNS and CDR2 is SASEGT. The ends were cut back, 9 bases at V and 5 bases at J, with 11 bases in the middle. This CDR3 spans 13 amino acids. As DNA, the CDR3 is TGTGCCAGTCGGACTAACAATAATTCACCCCTCCACTTT. It codes for CASRTNNNSPLHF.

J is TRBJ2-7 and V is TRBV6-2 or TRBV6-3; possible D gene TRBD2, 7 bases. Trimming cost V 8 bases and J 6 bases, with 17 bases left between them. The CDR3 covers 13 residues. Germline CDR1 is MNHEY and CDR2 is SVGEGT. The CDR3 bases are TGTGCCAGCGGAGGATACAGGGAGGGCGAGCAGTACTTC. This gives the protein CASGGYREGEQYF.